One T cell receptor beta chain is described in this entry. Different DNA sequences within this sample yield the same CDR3. This record comes from a study of shared clonotypes between healthy human individuals. Across the whole study: CD4 naive and memory got three plates each, CD8 naive two, CD8 memory one.

Libraries were prepared by immunoSEQ multiplex PCR; TCRdb keeps only in-frame clonotypes and omits some of them. Of 650,000 to 750,000 clones listed, around 72% are singletons. The length of the CDR3 is 13 residues. The trim removed 5 bases at V and 3 bases at J, leaving 3 bases unmatched. Germline V gene sequence: CDR1 LNHDA, CDR2 SQIVND (reference sequence). This chain links TRBV19 with TRBJ2-7, with 8 positions matching TRBD2. The sequence came from a woman in her twenties or thirties in good health. Sequencing was carried out using memory CD4+ T cells sorted from blood. Subset: CD45RA-negative fraction. CDR3 DNA: TGTGCCAGTAGTTCGAGCGGGAGCTACGAGCAGTACTTC. Protein: CASSSSGSYEQYF.